The rows below give T cell receptor beta chains drawn from one sample of a study of blood T cell repertoires in COVID-19. The method was immunoSEQ multiplex PCR; TCRdb's version includes in-frame clones alone and lacks a portion of them. The sample carries 150,000 to 200,000 clones, more than 85% recorded once. The sample comprised peripheral blood. These receptors were taken from a man aged 65 to 79 with active or convalescent COVID-19. Both conserved end residues are part of each CDR3. A D gene is named only where the DNA matches it firmly. A clone size is listed for some rows: how often the clone was seen (once, few, many), or a class if it is expanded.

CDR3nt	CDR3aa	j_gene	v_gene	abundance	d_gene
TGTGCCAGCAGTTACTCTACAGGCTATTCACCCCTCCACTTT	CASSYSTGYSPLHF	TRBJ1-6	TRBV6-6	-	-
TGTGCCAGCAGGCCGGGAGCCACTAACTATGGCTACACCTTC	CASRPGATNYGYTF	TRBJ1-2	TRBV28	-	-
TGTGCCAGCAGCCAAGCACAGGATTCCTACGAGCAGTACTTC	CASSQAQDSYEQYF	TRBJ2-7	TRBV3-1/TRBV3-2	once	-
TGTGCCAGCTTCCAAGCAGGGCTTCGCTCCTACAATGAGCAGTTCTTC	CASFQAGLRSYNEQFF	TRBJ2-1	TRBV28	-	-
TGTGCCTGGAGTTTCGGGACAGGGAGATACGAGCAGTACTTC	CAWSFGTGRYEQYF	TRBJ2-7	TRBV30	-	TRBD1
TGCGCCAGCAGCTCCTTGAGGAGGGACACTGAAGCTTTCTTT	CASSSLRRDTEAFF	TRBJ1-1	TRBV5-1	-	-
TGTGCCAGCAGTTTATATCCGCGGGCAGATCAGAACACTGAAGCTTTCTTT	CASSLYPRADQNTEAFF	TRBJ1-1	TRBV27	-	-
TGTGCCAGCTCCCTCCAGGACAGGGGTTATGGCTACACCTTC	CASSLQDRGYGYTF	TRBJ1-2	TRBV6-5	-	TRBD1
TGTGCCAGCAGCCGTACCCAGGACAGTTCCTATAATTCACCCCTCCACTTT	CASSRTQDSSYNSPLHF	TRBJ1-6	TRBV3-1/TRBV3-2	-	-
TGTGCCAGCAGCTCCCGCAGACAGGCCCATTCACCCCTCCACTTT	CASSSRRQAHSPLHF	TRBJ1-6	TRBV11-2	few	-
TGTGCCAGCAGTCACCCCTTAAGACTAGTGGATACGCAGTATTTT	CASSHPLRLVDTQYF	TRBJ2-3	TRBV28	-	-
TGCAGTGCTAGAGATGGAGTGCGGGCTTTCTTT	CSARDGVRAFF	TRBJ1-1	TRBV20-1	-	-
TGTGCCAGCAGCTTGATAGGGAGGGATCAGCCCCAGCATTTT	CASSLIGRDQPQHF	TRBJ1-5	TRBV5-6	once	-
TGTGCCAGCAGCTATGAAAGACTAGTCTCCTACAATGAGCAGTTCTTC	CASSYERLVSYNEQFF	TRBJ2-1	TRBV11-2	-	-
TGCGCCAGCAGCCCGGGGACTAGCGGGAGTTCGACCGAGCAGTACTTC	CASSPGTSGSSTEQYF	TRBJ2-7	TRBV5-1	-	TRBD2
TGTGCCAGTAGTATGGGACAGGGGGTCACCTACGAGCAGTACTTC	CASSMGQGVTYEQYF	TRBJ2-7	TRBV19	-	TRBD1
TGTGCCAGTATATCTCTGAGACAGGAGATGAACACTGAAGCTTTCTTT	CASISLRQEMNTEAFF	TRBJ1-1	TRBV19	-	-
TGTGCCAGCAGCGTAGGGCGACAGCCCAATCAGCCCCAGCATTTT	CASSVGRQPNQPQHF	TRBJ1-5	TRBV9	once	-
TGTGCCAACTCACTTGTGCTAGCGGGAGGGCTTTCCTACGAGCAGTACTTC	CANSLVLAGGLSYEQYF	TRBJ2-7	TRBV28	-	TRBD2
TGTGCCAGCAGTGACAGGGGGGCCTACAATGAGCAGTTCTTC	CASSDRGAYNEQFF	TRBJ2-1	TRBV6-1	few	-
TGTGCCAGCAGCTTAGAGACCGGGACAGGGTTTTTGAGTGAGCAGTACTTC	CASSLETGTGFLSEQYF	TRBJ2-7	TRBV7-2	-	TRBD1
TGCGCCAGCAGCGGAACAGGGGGATACGAGCAGTACTTC	CASSGTGGYEQYF	TRBJ2-7	TRBV5-1	-	TRBD1
TGTGCCACCAGTGATCCGAAGACAGATCCTAATGAAAAACTGTTTTTT	CATSDPKTDPNEKLFF	TRBJ1-4	TRBV24-1	-	-